These 15 T cell receptor beta chains were all obtained from the same sample, sequenced in a study of response to subunit inactivated influenza vaccine. TCRdb analysed the RT-PCR reads with MiXCR anew, one entry per CDR3 protein. The data show about 500,000 distinct CDR3 sequences, approximately 15% seen once. The sequences come from CD4+ T cells sorted from PBMCs, collected 23 to 25 months after vaccination. The receptors were sampled from a man aged 45 to 70 who received an inactivated influenza vaccine.

The chain couples TRBV7-8 to TRBJ2-2; tentative D call: TRBD2 (6 bases). V gave up 2 bases and J gave up 0 bases, with 10 bases separating them. The length of the CDR3 is 16 residues. Per the germline V gene, CDR1 is SGHVS and CDR2 is FQNEAQ. The CDR3 protein is CASSLYGTSNTGELFF. The DNA for the CDR3 is TGTGCCAGCAGCTTATACGGGACTTCGAACACCGGGGAGCTGTTTTTT.

The J gene is TRBJ1-4, the V gene TRBV11-2; 9 bases line up with TRBD1. J was trimmed by 0 bases and V by 5 bases; bases with no gene match: 7. In germline, CDR1 is SGHAT, CDR2 FQNNGV. The CDR3 runs 17 residues. The CDR3 sequence is CASSGRTGEATNEKLFF. The CDR3 DNA is TGTGCCAGCAGCGGAAGGACAGGGGAAGCAACTAATGAAAAACTGTTTTTT.

The gene calls are TRBV12-3 or TRBV12-4 and TRBJ1-3, with D uncertain. There are 13 residues in the CDR3. With 8 bases removed from V and 0 bases from J, the gap between germline ends came to 8 bases. CDR3 in DNA: TGTGCCAGCGACCGCACCTCTGGAAACACCATATATTTT. Its translation is CASDRTSGNTIYF.

The chain links TRBV5-1 to TRBJ2-1, with a tentative D call TRBD1 (6 bases). Germline V gene sequence: CDR1 SGHRS, CDR2 YFSETQ. The CDR3 loop spans 16 amino acids. Trimming took 4 bases from V and 0 from J, leaving 14 bases between them. CDR3 nucleotides: TGCGCCAGCAGCGTGGACAGTATACCCTCCTACAATGAGCAGTTCTTC. Translating gives CASSVDSIPSYNEQFF.

This clonotype was seen a handful of times. The rearrangement joins TRBV12-3 or TRBV12-4 to TRBJ2-1, with D perhaps TRBD1 (5 bases). The CDR3 consists of 13 residues. Trimming shortened V by 6 bases and J by 9 bases, and 15 bases separated the two germline ends. CDR3 sequence (DNA): TGTGCCAGCAGCCTAAATAGGGGTGGTGAGCAGTTCTTC. The encoded protein is CASSLNRGGEQFF.

This clonotype appeared a few times. The rearrangement uses TRBV4-1 and TRBJ1-1, with 9 nucleotides matching TRBD1. The germline gives CDR1 MGHRA, CDR2 YSYEKL. V lost 6 bases, J lost 4 bases, and 6 bases stayed unmatched. CDR3 length: 14 residues. The CDR3 is CASSYTGGPTEAFF. The CDR3 nucleotides read TGCGCCAGCAGTTATACAGGGGGCCCCACTGAAGCTTTCTTT.

This clonotype has a handful of counts. The V and J genes are TRBV20-1 and TRBJ1-4; 9 nucleotides match TRBD1. This CDR3 spans 12 amino acids. V was clipped by 7 bases and J by 6 bases; unmatched bases: 3. In germline, CDR1 is DFQATT, CDR2 SNEGSKA (reference sequence). The CDR3 loop is CSGRDRDEKLFF. The CDR3 region has the DNA TGCAGTGGAAGGGACAGGGATGAAAAACTGTTTTTT.

V gene TRBV5-1 combines with J gene TRBJ2-7; 8 bases align to TRBD1. CDR1 and CDR2 from the germline V gene are SGHRS and YFSETQ. The CDR3 is 16 amino acids. The junction had 14 bases not matched to a gene; V was cut back by 4 bases and J by 5 bases. The CDR3 spells CASSRPFRDRQDEQYF. The CDR3 nucleotides are TGCGCCAGCAGCCGCCCGTTTCGGGACAGGCAGGACGAGCAGTACTTC. The variable domain in full, completed from reference TRBV5-1 and TRBJ2-7, reads KAGVTQTPRYLIKTRGQQVTLSCSPISGHRSVSWYQQTPGQGLQFLFEYFSETQRNKGNFPGRFSGRQFSNSRSEMNVSTLELGDSALYLCASSRPFRDRQDEQYFGPGTRLTVT.

This clonotype came up a few times. V usage is TRBV5-1 and J usage is TRBJ2-3; possible D gene TRBD1, 6 bases. The CDR3 is 17 residues long. Germline values: CDR1 SGHRS, CDR2 YFSETQ. Trimming shortened V by 0 bases and J by 1 base, and 15 bases separated the two germline ends. The CDR3 is CASSLGGTGRGTDTQYF. The CDR3 DNA is TGCGCCAGCAGCTTGGGGGGAACAGGGCGAGGCACAGATACGCAGTATTTT.

This chain uses TRBV7-2 with TRBJ2-3; TRBD1 aligns across 9 bases. The CDR3 sequence is 13 residues long. The ends lost 4 bases at V and 5 bases at J; junction bases unmatched: 1. Germline V gene data show CDR1 as SGHTA and CDR2 as FQGNSA. CDR3 bases: TGTGCCAGCAGCTGGGACAGGGAAGATACGCAGTATTTT. This sequence encodes CASSWDREDTQYF.

This clonotype was seen more than once but under ten times. The chain employs TRBV15 and TRBJ1-1; unclear D gene. Germline V CDR1 and CDR2: LNHNV, YYDKDF (reference sequence). Trimming stripped 0 bases from V and 0 bases from J, with 8 bases between. This CDR3 has 15 residues. The CDR3: CATSRESTMNTEAFF. The DNA for the CDR3 is TGTGCCACCAGCAGAGAGTCAACTATGAACACTGAAGCTTTCTTT.

This clonotype occurred a few times. The V and J genes are TRBV5-1 and TRBJ2-2, with 7 positions matching TRBD2. Germline V gene lookup returns CDR1 SGHRS and CDR2 YFSETQ. With V trimmed by 1 base and J by 3 bases, 3 bases remained unmatched. The CDR3 runs to 15 residues. In DNA, the CDR3 is TGCGCCAGCAGCTTGCGGGGGGAGCACACCGGGGAGCTGTTTTTT. As protein: CASSLRGEHTGELFF.

This clonotype was counted at least ten times. V and J are TRBV6-2 or TRBV6-3 and TRBJ2-1; D possibly corresponds to TRBD2 (6 bases). Trimming cost V 7 bases and J 3 bases, with 10 bases left between them. Germline loops: CDR1 MNHEY, CDR2 SVGEGT. The CDR3 consists of 13 residues. The CDR3 nucleotides read TGTGCCAGCACGGCGGGGTTCTACAATGAGCAGTTCTTC. It specifies CASTAGFYNEQFF.

The chain recombines TRBV28 with TRBJ2-3; D remains ambiguous. Germline loops: CDR1 MDHEN, CDR2 SYDVKM. The CDR3 extends over 15 amino acids. Trimming removed 5 bases from V and 4 bases from J, with 16 bases in between. In DNA form, the CDR3 reads TGTGCCAGCAGTGACCTCACAGTTACGCCAGATACGCAGTATTTT. Translated: CASSDLTVTPDTQYF.

This clonotype was seen a few times. The chain carries TRBV15 and TRBJ2-1; D is ambiguous. V lost 5 bases, J lost 11 bases, and 16 bases lay in between. The CDR3 contains 13 residues. CDR1 and CDR2 (germline): LNHNV, YYDKDF (reference sequence). The CDR3 bases are TGTGCCACCAGCCCTATTCCGGGCAGTAAGCAGTTCTTC. Translation gives CATSPIPGSKQFF.